These 24 T cell receptor beta chains came from one sample sequenced in a study of T cell responses to AZD1222 COVID-19 vaccine. Only in-frame clones appear in the TCRdb table, and some are missing; sequencing was by immunoSEQ multiplex PCR. This table holds about 130,000 clones, 80% to 95% found once. Sequencing used peripheral blood, obtained on day 0 of AZD1222 vaccination. Receptors were obtained from an adult in good health.

CDR3 sequence reads: CATSNRGNGYTF. DNA of the CDR3: TGTGCCACCAGTAACAGGGGCAATGGCTACACCTTC. The V gene is TRBV24-1, the J gene TRBJ1-2, with 7 bases aligning to TRBD1. J lost 6 bases, V lost 6 bases, and 3 bases had no gene match. CDR1 is KGHDR, CDR2 SFDVKD, per germline. This CDR3 is 12 amino acids long.

This clone was seen a handful of times. The rearrangement joins TRBV28 to TRBJ1-2; D perhaps matches TRBD1 (6 bases). The CDR3 runs to 16 residues. Germline loops: CDR1 MDHEN, CDR2 SYDVKM. Trimming removed 4 bases at V and 5 bases at J, with 20 bases between. The CDR3 protein is CASSSAGTRLRYGYTF. CDR3 DNA: TGTGCCAGCAGTTCAGCCGGGACACGTCTTCGGTATGGCTACACCTTC.

The genes are TRBV5-4 and TRBJ2-3, with D unresolved. Per germline, CDR1 SGHNT and CDR2 YYREEE (reference sequence). The CDR3 loop spans 15 amino acids. The ends were cut back, 0 bases at V and 6 bases at J, with 14 bases in the middle. The chain's CDR3 is CASSLGGPPVDTQYF. The CDR3 coding sequence is TGTGCCAGCAGCTTGGGAGGACCCCCCGTGGATACGCAGTATTTT.

The chain has TRBV7-9 and TRBJ2-2; D is unresolved. The germline gives CDR1 SEHNR, CDR2 FQNEAQ (reference sequence). The CDR3 covers 14 residues. Deletions cut 5 bases from V and 2 bases from J, with 9 bases between. DNA of the CDR3: TGTGCCAGCAGCCTCGACGTAAACACCGGGGAGCTGTTTTTT. This codes for CASSLDVNTGELFF.

CDR3 sequence: CASSIAPGQGSETQYF. The DNA for the CDR3 is TGTGCCAGTAGTATAGCCCCGGGACAGGGATCAGAGACCCAGTACTTC. The rearrangement joins TRBV19 to TRBJ2-5; TRBD1 aligns across 9 bases. CDR3 size: 16 residues. Germline loops: CDR1 LNHDA, CDR2 SQIVND (reference sequence). V was clipped by 1 base and J by 4 bases; unmatched bases: 7.

This sequence joins TRBV19 and TRBJ2-7; 7 bases agree with TRBD1. The V gene end was trimmed by 3 bases and the J gene end by 3 bases; junction bases not matched to a gene: 5. CDR1 is LNHDA and CDR2 is SQIVND in the germline V gene (reference sequence). The CDR3 length is 14 residues. DNA for the CDR3: TGTGCCAGTAGTATGGACAGGAATAGCTACGAGCAGTACTTC. Amino acids: CASSMDRNSYEQYF.

This clone was observed a single time. The V call is TRBV2, the J call TRBJ2-2; D gene uncertain. The CDR3 runs to 12 residues. From germline, CDR1 is SNHLY and CDR2 FYNNEI. Trimming cost V 6 bases and J 3 bases, with 5 bases left between them. The CDR3 here is CASRLDTGELFF. The CDR3 bases are TGTGCCAGCAGGCTGGACACCGGGGAGCTGTTTTTT. The whole variable domain, filled in from reference TRBV2 and TRBJ2-2, reads EPEVTQTPSHQVTQMGQEVILRCVPISNHLYFYWYRQILGQKVEFLVSFYNNEISEKSEIFDDQFSVERPDGSNFTLKIRSTKLEDSAMYFCASRLDTGELFFGEGSRLTVL.

J is TRBJ1-3 and V is TRBV10-1; D might be TRBD1 (6 bases). CDR3 length equals 16 residues. The V and J ends lost 4 bases and 0 bases respectively, with 13 bases between them. Looked up from germline, CDR1 is WNHNN and CDR2 is SYGVQD (reference sequence). The CDR3 loop reads CASSGSTGTSGNTIYF. DNA for the CDR3: TGCGCCAGCAGTGGATCTACAGGGACCTCTGGAAACACCATATATTTT.

The chain has TRBV2 and TRBJ1-3; 9 bases agree with TRBD1. From germline, CDR1 is SNHLY and CDR2 FYNNEI. J was trimmed by 3 bases and V by 6 bases; bases with no gene match: 6. The CDR3 totals 15 residues. The CDR3 region has the DNA TGTGCCAGCAGGGGAGACAGGGGGATTGGAAACACCATATATTTT. It yields the protein CASRGDRGIGNTIYF.

V is TRBV28 and J is TRBJ1-5; D unclear. Trimming left V 3 bases short and J 5 bases short, with 5 bases between. CDR1 is MDHEN, CDR2 SYDVKM, per germline. This CDR3 has 12 residues. The CDR3 sequence is CASSLGHQPQHF. CDR3 coding DNA: TGTGCCAGCAGTTTGGGTCATCAGCCCCAGCATTTT. Full variable domain (missing parts from reference TRBV28 and TRBJ1-5): DVKVTQSSRYLVKRTGEKVFLECVQDMDHENMFWYRQDPGLGLRLIYFSYDVKMKEKGDIPEGYSVSREKKERFSLILESASTNQTSMYLCASSLGHQPQHFGDGTRLSIL.

V and J are TRBV6-5 and TRBJ2-7; D may match TRBD1 or TRBD2 (5 bases each). This CDR3 contains 13 residues. CDR1 and CDR2 from the germline V gene are MNHEY and SVGAGI. V dropped 9 bases and J dropped 4 bases, with 16 bases sitting between them. The CDR3 sequence: CASETVGTYEQYF. DNA of the CDR3: TGTGCCAGTGAAACGGTGGGGACGTACGAGCAGTACTTC.

The chain employs TRBV2 and TRBJ2-2; D not resolved. The CDR3 is 11 amino acids. The germline V gene has CDR1 SNHLY and CDR2 FYNNEI. Trimming removed 10 bases at V and 4 bases at J, with 7 bases between. CDR3 sequence reads: CATRGTGELFF. CDR3 DNA: TGTGCCACCCGTGGCACCGGGGAGCTGTTTTTT.

V is TRBV27 and J is TRBJ1-2, with D possibly being TRBD1 (6 bases). CDR3 length: 14 residues. V gave up 5 bases and J gave up 7 bases, with 17 bases separating them. Germline assignment: CDR1 MNHEY and CDR2 SMNVEV (reference sequence). DNA for the CDR3: TGTGCCAGCAGTAGAAGCAGGGGAGACTCTGGCTACACCTTC. It translates to CASSRSRGDSGYTF.

The V call is TRBV7-2, the J call TRBJ1-2; 7 nucleotides agree with TRBD1. With V trimmed by 1 base and J by 1 base, 3 bases remained unmatched. CDR1 and CDR2 (germline): SGHTA, FQGNSA. This CDR3 is built from 15 residues. The DNA of the CDR3 is TGTGCCAGCAGCTTAGTGGCAGGGGGTAACTATGGCTACACCTTC. It codes for CASSLVAGGNYGYTF.

The chain uses TRBV9 and TRBJ2-1, with D possibly TRBD1 on 6 matching bases. In germline, CDR1 is SGDLS, CDR2 YYNGEE. The V and J ends lost 4 bases and 2 bases respectively, with 13 bases between them. The CDR3 spans 15 residues. CDR3 sequence reads: CASSFSGHAYNEQFF. CDR3 in DNA: TGTGCCAGCAGCTTCTCGGGACATGCCTACAATGAGCAGTTCTTC.

J is TRBJ1-5 and V is TRBV15, with D possibly matching TRBD1 (6 bases). Germline loops: CDR1 LNHNV, CDR2 YYDKDF (reference sequence). CDR3 length: 14 residues. The ends were cut back, 5 bases at V and 3 bases at J, with 11 bases in the middle. CDR3 in amino acids: CATSRGQINQPQHF. The CDR3, as DNA: TGTGCCACCAGCCGAGGACAGATCAATCAGCCCCAGCATTTT.

The chain couples TRBV7-2 to TRBJ2-3; the D gene is possibly TRBD2 (6 bases). Trimming stripped 3 bases from V and 2 bases from J, with 9 bases between. This CDR3 spans 14 amino acids. Germline CDR1 reads SGHTA; CDR2 reads FQGNSA. DNA for the CDR3: TGTGCCAGCAGCTTGGACTACTACACAGATACGCAGTATTTT. Translated: CASSLDYYTDTQYF.

The rearrangement links TRBV5-5 to TRBJ1-4; perhaps TRBD1 as D (5 bases). Germline V gene lookup returns CDR1 SGHKS and CDR2 YYEKEE (reference sequence). This CDR3 has 16 amino acids. The germline V and J ends were trimmed by 3 bases and 0 bases, with 12 bases remaining between them. The CDR3 sequence: CASSSQGGATNEKLFF. The CDR3 DNA reads as TGTGCCAGCAGCTCCCAGGGAGGCGCAACTAATGAAAAACTGTTTTTT.

The chain combines TRBV10-3 with TRBJ2-3, with D unresolved. Looked up from germline, CDR1 is ENHRY and CDR2 is SYGVKD. This CDR3 contains 15 residues. V gave up 5 bases and J gave up 3 bases, with 15 bases separating them. CDR3 region: CAISQDRRETDTQYF. CDR3 sequence (DNA): TGTGCCATCAGTCAGGACCGGAGAGAAACAGATACGCAGTATTTT.

The chain joins TRBV27 to TRBJ2-7; D is unclear. The CDR3 is made up of 13 amino acids. V lost 9 bases and J lost 4, with 16 bases in between. CDR1 is MNHEY and CDR2 is SMNVEV in the germline V gene (reference sequence). The CDR3 reads CARLRTWVYEQYF. The CDR3 bases are TGTGCCAGGTTGCGGACCTGGGTTTACGAGCAGTACTTC.

Only one count was recorded for this clone. This chain connects TRBV18 to TRBJ1-1, with unresolved D. Trimming took 1 base from V and 1 from J, leaving 10 bases between them. The CDR3 is made up of 15 amino acids. Germline lookup yields CDR1 KGHSH and CDR2 LQKENI. Here the CDR3 reads CASSPREQENTEAFF. CDR3 sequence (DNA): TGTGCCAGCTCACCACGCGAGCAGGAGAACACTGAAGCTTTCTTT.

The rearrangement links TRBV24-1 to TRBJ2-1, with D possibly being TRBD2 (6 bases). Between the trimmed V and J ends, which lost 5 bases and 4 bases, there was a span of 17 bases. Germline V gene data show CDR1 as KGHDR and CDR2 as SFDVKD. CDR3 length: 16 amino acids. The CDR3 region has the DNA TGTGCCACCAGTGGCCTTAGCGGTCACACATACAATGAGCAGTTCTTC. Protein: CATSGLSGHTYNEQFF.

The J gene is TRBJ2-5, the V gene TRBV5-4, with 7 bases identical to TRBD1. J was trimmed by 4 bases and V by 7 bases; bases with no gene match: 7. Germline lookup yields CDR1 SGHNT and CDR2 YYREEE (reference sequence). CDR3 length equals 13 residues. CDR3 residues: CASSGRTGETQYF. The CDR3 DNA reads TGTGCCAGCTCGGGAAGGACAGGAGAGACCCAGTACTTC.

The chain employs TRBV25-1 and TRBJ1-2, with TRBD1 matching 7 bases. Germline V lookup: CDR1 MGHDK, CDR2 SYGVNS. This CDR3 contains 13 residues. J gave up 3 bases and V 4 bases, and 2 bases lay outside the gene matches. The CDR3 nucleotides are TGTGCCAGCAGTGGGGACAGTTACTATGGCTACACCTTC. Residues: CASSGDSYYGYTF.